The next 23 T cell receptor beta chains were all read from a single sample in a study of technical replicates of blood from a handful of donors. Assay: immunoSEQ multiplex PCR; the TCRdb copy retains only in-frame clones and omits some. The sample lists roughly 60,000 clones, around 91% occurring once. The sample consisted of PBMCs. The origin of the receptors is a human donor in good health. Some clones in this sample may be carry-over from other donors' samples.

The genes are TRBV5-4 and TRBJ1-1; 7 bases are a match to TRBD1. The CDR3 sequence is 15 residues long. V lost 2 bases and J lost 5; bases outside the gene matches: 9. The germline V gene encodes CDR1 SGHNT and CDR2 YYREEE (reference sequence). The CDR3 protein is CASSFVQGIWTEAFF. The CDR3 region has the DNA TGTGCCAGCAGCTTCGTACAGGGGATCTGGACTGAAGCTTTCTTT.

The genes are TRBV18 and TRBJ1-1; weak D call: TRBD1 (6 bases). V gave up 1 base and J gave up 3 bases, with 6 bases separating them. The V gene's germline CDR1 is KGHSH and CDR2 LQKENI. The CDR3 extends over 13 amino acids. The CDR3 loop is CASSPQGDTEAFF. Written as DNA, the CDR3 is TGTGCCAGCTCACCACAGGGGGACACTGAAGCTTTCTTT.

V usage is TRBV5-6 and J usage is TRBJ1-6; perhaps TRBD1 as D (6 bases). V dropped 0 bases and J dropped 6 bases, with 16 bases sitting between them. The CDR3 length is 17 residues. The germline CDR1 and CDR2 sequences are SGHDT and YYEEEE. This chain's CDR3 is CASSLELGDIPNSPLHF. CDR3 DNA: TGTGCCAGCAGCTTGGAGTTGGGGGACATACCTAATTCACCCCTCCACTTT.

The chain has TRBV6-5 and TRBJ2-7, with TRBD1 matching over 7 bases. The germline V gene has CDR1 MNHEY and CDR2 SVGAGI. CDR3 size: 15 residues. V dropped 0 bases and J dropped 5; count of bases not matched to a gene: 7. The CDR3 sequence: CASSYSGQPIHEQYF. In nucleotides, the CDR3 is TGTGCCAGCAGTTACTCGGGACAGCCTATCCACGAGCAGTACTTC.

This clone showed up just a few times. This rearrangement joins TRBV6-1 to TRBJ2-7, with 12 nucleotides matching TRBD2. The CDR3 loop spans 15 amino acids. Germline CDR1 reads MNHNS; CDR2 reads SASEGT. The V gene end was trimmed by 6 bases and the J gene end by 5 bases; junction bases not matched to a gene: 8. The CDR3 is CASSSTSGSVDEQYF. The CDR3 region has the DNA TGTGCCAGCAGCTCGACTAGCGGGAGTGTCGACGAGCAGTACTTC.

This clone was recorded once. DNA of the CDR3: TGCGCCAGCAGCCCGGGACTAGCGGGGACGAATACGCAGTATTTT. Translating gives CASSPGLAGTNTQYF. V gene TRBV4-1 combines with J gene TRBJ2-3; 13 positions match TRBD2. V dropped 4 bases and J dropped 7; count of bases not matched to a gene: 5. In germline, CDR1 is MGHRA, CDR2 YSYEKL. The CDR3 has 15 amino acids.

The genes are TRBV4-1 and TRBJ1-2; D is uncertain. V was clipped by 3 bases and J by 3 bases, with 11 bases between them. The CDR3 has 14 amino acids. Looked up from germline, CDR1 is MGHRA and CDR2 is YSYEKL. The chain's CDR3 is CASSQITDYYGYTF. DNA of the CDR3: TGCGCCAGCAGCCAGATCACAGATTACTATGGCTACACCTTC.

The chain has TRBV11-2 and TRBJ1-3; TRBD1 is a possible D gene (6 bases). CDR1 SGHAT and CDR2 FQNNGV come from the germline V gene. This CDR3 is built from 15 residues. V lost 5 bases, J lost 3 bases, and 14 bases lay in between. The CDR3 sequence is CASSNAQGFGNTIYF. CDR3 DNA: TGTGCCAGCAGCAACGCCCAGGGGTTTGGAAACACCATATATTTT. Combining the CDR3 with reference TRBV11-2 and TRBJ1-3 gives the whole variable domain EAGVAQSPRYKIIEKRQSVAFWCNPISGHATLYWYQQILGQGPKLLIQFQNNGVVDDSQLPKDRFSAERLKGVDSTLKIQPAKLEDSAVYLCASSNAQGFGNTIYFGEGSWLTVV.

This clone was seen only once. The gene calls are TRBV9 and TRBJ1-1; D is uncertain. The germline CDR1 and CDR2 sequences are SGDLS and YYNGEE. The V end lost 0 bases, the J end lost 4 bases, and 13 bases lay between the germline ends. CDR3 length: 15 residues. The CDR3 DNA reads TGTGCCAGCAGCGTAGCTGCGGGTGAGGGCACTGAAGCTTTCTTT. Its protein product is CASSVAAGEGTEAFF.

This clone was detected a few times. The chain is built from TRBV6-6 and TRBJ1-2; 7 positions match TRBD1. This CDR3 region has 15 residues. Germline V gene data show CDR1 as MNHNY and CDR2 as SVGAGI (reference sequence). V shed 0 bases, J shed 8 bases, and the junction held 9 bases outside the gene matches. The CDR3 DNA reads as TGTGCCAGCAGTTACTCGAGACAGGGAAAGGGAGGCTACACCTTC. It encodes CASSYSRQGKGGYTF.

The V gene is TRBV10-3, the J gene TRBJ2-7; D is unclear. This CDR3 has 12 amino acids. Trimming cost V 7 bases and J 4 bases, with 11 bases left between them. Germline CDR1 reads ENHRY; CDR2 reads SYGVKD. CDR3 nucleotides: TGTGCCATCACCGACGACAAGTACGAGCAGTACTTC. Encoded protein: CAITDDKYEQYF.

The chain's CDR3 is CASSLAGTNSYEQYF. The DNA of the CDR3 is TGCGCCAGCAGCTTGGCCGGGACTAACTCCTACGAGCAGTACTTC. The chain has TRBV5-1 and TRBJ2-7, with TRBD2 identical over 7 bases. The CDR3 has 15 residues. Looked up from germline, CDR1 is SGHRS and CDR2 is YFSETQ. The junction had 3 bases not matched to a gene; V was cut back by 0 bases and J by 0 bases.

The CDR3: CAWNGGGTEAFF. Written as DNA, the CDR3 is TGTGCCTGGAACGGGGGGGGCACTGAAGCTTTCTTT. V and J are TRBV30 and TRBJ1-1; maybe TRBD1 (5 bases). Looked up from germline, CDR1 is GTSNPN and CDR2 is SVGIG (reference sequence). V was shortened by 4 bases and J by 4 bases, with 10 bases between the two germline ends. There are 12 residues in the CDR3.

The V and J genes are TRBV7-6 and TRBJ2-6; tentative D call: TRBD2 (5 bases). The CDR3 is 15 amino acids. Germline CDR1 is SGHVS and CDR2 is FNYEAQ. Trimming removed 3 bases at V and 0 bases at J, with 6 bases between. CDR3 DNA sequence: TGTGCCAGCAGCTTTCGGGACTCTGGGGCCAACGTCCTGACTTTC. It specifies CASSFRDSGANVLTF.

This CDR3 is CASSPGDLGYGYTF. The CDR3 bases are TGTGCCAGCAGCCCAGGGGACCTCGGCTATGGCTACACCTTC. V gene TRBV7-2 combines with J gene TRBJ1-2, with D perhaps matching TRBD1 (6 bases). Germline CDR1 reads SGHTA; CDR2 reads FQGNSA. Trimming stripped 5 bases from V and 4 bases from J, with 14 bases between. CDR3 size: 14 residues.

The chain links TRBV11-3 to TRBJ2-3; TRBD2 aligns across 8 bases. This CDR3 is built from 16 residues. CDR1 SGHNT and CDR2 YENEEA come from the germline V gene. With V trimmed by 5 bases and J by 3 bases, 10 bases remained unmatched. CDR3 DNA sequence: TGTGCCAGCAGCCCTGGCGGGGGCGGGAGGACAGATACGCAGTATTTT. Protein sequence: CASSPGGGGRTDTQYF.

The chain has TRBV15 and TRBJ1-5; maybe TRBD1 (5 bases). With 2 bases removed from V and 0 bases from J, the gap between germline ends came to 5 bases. The germline gives CDR1 LNHNV, CDR2 YYDKDF (reference sequence). The CDR3 sequence is 14 residues long. CDR3 DNA: TGTGCCACCAGCAGACAGGGTAGCAATCAGCCCCAGCATTTT. It encodes CATSRQGSNQPQHF.

The J gene is TRBJ2-2, the V gene TRBV6-5; the match to TRBD1 covers 8 bases. After removal of 6 bases from V and 5 bases from J, the junction contained 5 bases not matched to a gene. The CDR3 runs to 14 residues. CDR1 MNHEY and CDR2 SVGAGI come from the germline V gene. Written as DNA, the CDR3 is TGTGCCAGCAGAGGACAGGGAAGAACCGGGGAGCTGTTTTTT. It encodes CASRGQGRTGELFF.

The chain uses TRBV7-8 and TRBJ2-7, with 12 bases fitting TRBD1. The length of the CDR3 is 15 residues. The V and J ends lost 2 bases and 6 bases, in that order; junction bases with no gene match: 5. Germline CDR1 is SGHVS and CDR2 is FQNEAQ. The CDR3 sequence is CASSLFGTGGAEQYF. Here the CDR3 DNA reads TGTGCCAGCAGCTTATTCGGGACAGGGGGCGCCGAGCAGTACTTC.

In the case of this clone: The junction departs from the called germline gene at one end, perhaps through a read error. CDR3: CASSPPGLDRHF. The CDR3 coding sequence is TGTGCCAGCAGCCCACCAGGACTAGACAGGCATTTT. This rearrangement joins TRBV7-2 to TRBJ2-3; D perhaps matches TRBD2 (7 bases). The CDR3 runs to 12 residues. CDR1 is SGHTA, CDR2 FQGNSA, per germline.

The rearrangement joins TRBV7-2 to TRBJ2-7; 7 positions agree with TRBD2. CDR3 length: 15 residues. Looked up from germline, CDR1 is SGHTA and CDR2 is FQGNSA. With V trimmed by 1 base and J by 2 bases, 5 bases remained unmatched. The CDR3 spells CASSLGASGTYEQYF. In DNA, the CDR3 is TGTGCCAGCAGCTTAGGCGCTAGCGGAACCTACGAGCAGTACTTC.

V usage is TRBV19 and J usage is TRBJ2-1; D might be TRBD1 (6 bases). Germline V gives CDR1 LNHDA, CDR2 SQIVND (reference sequence). V dropped 5 bases and J dropped 6 bases, with 14 bases sitting between them. This CDR3 has 14 residues. The CDR3 sequence: CASSSYSQGNEQFF. The CDR3 DNA follows: TGTGCCAGTAGTTCTTACTCACAGGGCAATGAGCAGTTCTTC.

This sequence joins TRBV7-9 and TRBJ2-1; 7 bases align to TRBD1. CDR3 length: 18 residues. The J segment lost 2 bases and the V segment lost 1 base, leaving 11 bases of the junction unmatched. In germline, CDR1 is SEHNR, CDR2 FQNEAQ (reference sequence). CDR3 loop: CASSLEGAVPVPYNEQFF. CDR3 coding DNA: TGTGCCAGCAGCTTAGAGGGGGCGGTTCCTGTCCCCTACAATGAGCAGTTCTTC.